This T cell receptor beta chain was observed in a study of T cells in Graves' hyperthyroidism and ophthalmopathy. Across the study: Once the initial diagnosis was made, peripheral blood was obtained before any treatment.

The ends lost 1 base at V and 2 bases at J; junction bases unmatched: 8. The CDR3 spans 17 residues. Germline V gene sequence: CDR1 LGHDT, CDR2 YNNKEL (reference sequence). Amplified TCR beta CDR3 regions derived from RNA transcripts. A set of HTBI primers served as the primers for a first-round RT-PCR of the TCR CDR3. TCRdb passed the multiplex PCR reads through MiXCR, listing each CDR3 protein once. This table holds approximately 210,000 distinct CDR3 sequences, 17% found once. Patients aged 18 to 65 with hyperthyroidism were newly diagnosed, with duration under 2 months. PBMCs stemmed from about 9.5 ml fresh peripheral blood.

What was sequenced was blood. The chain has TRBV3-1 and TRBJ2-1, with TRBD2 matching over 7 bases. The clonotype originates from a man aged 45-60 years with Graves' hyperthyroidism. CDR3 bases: TGTGCCAGCAGCCAAGTCACTGGCGGGAGCCCCTACAATGAGCAGTTCTTC. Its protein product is CASSQVTGGSPYNEQFF.